The rows below give T cell receptor beta chains drawn from one sample of a study. A single record per CDR3 protein comes from TCRdb applying MiXCR to the RT-PCR reads. The repertoire includes about 700,000 distinct CDR3 sequences, 13% to 15% of them detected once, and roughly 3.9% sits in the top ten. Sequences were obtained from memory CD4+ T cells from blood. These receptors were obtained from a female donor in good health, serving as a healthy control. CDR3s include the opening cysteine and the closing phenylalanine or tryptophan. A D gene is named only where the DNA matches it firmly. Some rows mark clone size as missing; the rest say once, few, many or name a class of expanded clone.

cdr3_aa cdr3_nt j_call clone_size d_call v_call
CASTTPGRNYGYTF TGTGCCAGCACCACCCCGGGACGCAACTATGGCTACACCTTC TRBJ1-2 many NA TRBV27
CAASSQETGGSPLNF TGCGCCGCCAGCAGCCAAGAAACGGGGGGTTCACCCCTCAACTTT TRBJ1-6 NA NA TRBV4-1
CASSPNRGGTEAFF TGTGCCAGCAGCCCCAACAGGGGCGGCACTGAAGCTTTCTTT TRBJ1-1 NA TRBD1 TRBV7-2
CASTLDRDADGYTF TGTGCCAGCACCCTTGACAGGGACGCCGATGGCTACACCTTC TRBJ1-2 NA TRBD1 TRBV7-3
CASSPTGISPVNEQFF TGTGCTAGCAGCCCGACCGGGATATCACCAGTGAATGAGCAGTTCTTC TRBJ2-1 NA NA TRBV7-7
CASSRTSEQETQYF TGTGCCAGCAGTCGGACTAGCGAGCAAGAGACCCAGTACTTC TRBJ2-5 few TRBD2 TRBV6-6
CSARAGGPGEQFF TGCAGTGCTAGGGCGGGAGGGCCCGGTGAGCAGTTCTTC TRBJ2-1 few TRBD2 TRBV20-1
CASSVGLAGILNEQFF TGTGCCAGCAGCGTAGGACTAGCGGGTATCCTTAATGAGCAGTTCTTC TRBJ2-1 NA TRBD2 TRBV4-2
CASSRDPDSSKNIQYF TGCGCCAGCAGCCGAGATCCCGACAGCTCCAAAAACATTCAGTACTTC TRBJ2-4 many NA TRBV5-1
CASRQDGSYEQYF TGCGCCAGCAGACAGGACGGATCCTACGAGCAGTACTTC TRBJ2-7 NA NA TRBV5-1
CASNIPTGTGDTGELFF TGTGCCAGCAACATTCCGACCGGGACAGGGGACACCGGGGAGCTGTTTTTT TRBJ2-2 many TRBD1 TRBV7-2
CAWSRESYNEQFF TGTGCCTGGAGCCGGGAGTCCTACAATGAGCAGTTCTTC TRBJ2-1 few NA TRBV30
CASSPTVFTGDWSSGNTIYF TGCGCCAGCAGCCCCACCGTGTTTACAGGGGACTGGTCCTCTGGAAACACCATATATTTT TRBJ1-3 NA TRBD1 TRBV5-1
CASSRLAGQGDNEQFF TGTGCCAGCAGCCGGCTAGCGGGACAGGGTGACAATGAGCAGTTCTTC TRBJ2-1 few NA TRBV7-7
CAISGTEDQPQHF TGTGCCATCAGCGGGACAGAAGATCAGCCCCAGCATTTT TRBJ1-5 many TRBD1 TRBV10-3
CAWSVQQYTEAFF TGTGCCTGGAGTGTACAACAGTACACTGAAGCTTTCTTT TRBJ1-1 NA NA TRBV30
CSATPGQGAWNSPLHF TGCAGTGCTACCCCCGGACAGGGGGCTTGGAATTCACCCCTCCACTTT TRBJ1-6 NA TRBD1 TRBV20-1
CASSRGQRNTEAFF TGTGCCAGCAGCCGGGGACAGAGAAACACTGAAGCTTTCTTT TRBJ1-1 few TRBD1 TRBV7-2
CASSSPDGTEAFF TGTGCCAGCAGCTCGCCAGACGGCACTGAAGCTTTCTTT TRBJ1-1 NA NA TRBV7-6
CASGDVSNQPQHF TGTGCCAGCGGGGACGTTAGCAATCAGCCCCAGCATTTT TRBJ1-5 NA NA TRBV6-2/TRBV6-3
CSAMPGAFYEQYF TGCAGTGCTATGCCGGGGGCGTTCTACGAGCAGTACTTC TRBJ2-7 NA NA TRBV20-1
CASSPATSPDNEQFF TGTGCCAGCAGTCCCGCGACTAGCCCGGACAATGAGCAGTTCTTC TRBJ2-1 few TRBD2 TRBV12-3/TRBV12-4
CASSLGQTKTGELFF TGTGCCAGCAGTTTAGGACAAACGAAAACCGGGGAGCTGTTTTTT TRBJ2-2 NA NA TRBV12-3/TRBV12-4
CASSLSRGADTQYF TGTGCCAGCAGTTTATCCCGTGGCGCAGATACGCAGTATTTT TRBJ2-3 NA NA TRBV28
CASSDFGRGESYGYTF TGTGCCAGCAGTGACTTCGGGCGGGGCGAGAGCTATGGCTACACCTTC TRBJ1-2 few NA TRBV6-1
CASSSYTGGLEKLFF TGTGCCAGCAGCTCGTACACGGGAGGCCTTGAAAAACTGTTTTTT TRBJ1-4 NA NA TRBV7-9
CASSSSLQYEQYF TGTGCCAGCAGTTCTTCCCTTCAGTACGAGCAGTACTTC TRBJ2-7 few NA TRBV6-2/TRBV6-3
CASSRPIAGRTDTQYF TGTGCCAGCAGCCGTCCTATAGCGGGGCGCACAGATACGCAGTATTTT TRBJ2-3 many TRBD2 TRBV6-1
CASRRGAHNEKLFF TGTGCCAGCAGACGGGGGGCCCATAATGAAAAACTGTTTTTT TRBJ1-4 few NA TRBV27
CASSPGLMAYEQYF TGTGCCAGCTCACCGGGCCTGATGGCTTACGAGCAGTACTTC TRBJ2-7 NA NA TRBV18
CSVVGGVAGLNTEAFF TGCAGCGTTGTGGGGGGAGTGGCAGGACTGAACACTGAAGCTTTCTTT TRBJ1-1 few NA TRBV29-1
CASSGQGAGNTIYF TGTGCCAGCAGTGGACAGGGTGCTGGAAACACCATATATTTT TRBJ1-3 few TRBD1 TRBV25-1
CASTPGLAPADTQYF TGTGCCAGCACCCCGGGACTAGCGCCCGCAGATACGCAGTATTTT TRBJ2-3 many TRBD2 TRBV6-5
CASSFSQGATQYF TGTGCCAGCAGTTTCTCTCAGGGGGCGACGCAGTATTTT TRBJ2-3 few TRBD1 TRBV6-2/TRBV6-3
CASSERQGTIEAFF TGTGCCAGCAGTGAGCGCCAGGGAACAATTGAAGCTTTCTTT TRBJ1-1 NA NA TRBV2
CATSREQGGPSEAFF TGTGCCACCAGCAGAGAACAGGGGGGTCCTTCTGAAGCTTTCTTT TRBJ1-1 NA TRBD1 TRBV15
CASRGGAIDTDTQYF TGTGCCAGCAGAGGTGGGGCCATCGACACAGATACGCAGTATTTT TRBJ2-3 many NA TRBV6-5
CASSRQRKNEQFF TGTGCCAGCAGCCGACAGAGAAAGAATGAGCAGTTCTTC TRBJ2-1 few NA TRBV11-1
CASRSSVGVYTEAFF TGTGCCAGCAGGTCCTCGGTTGGGGTTTATACTGAAGCTTTCTTT TRBJ1-1 NA NA TRBV6-5
CASRPPQGSNIQYF TGTGCCAGCAGGCCTCCCCAGGGGTCAAACATTCAGTACTTC TRBJ2-4 NA NA TRBV6-1
CASLGLGDTEAFF TGTGCCAGCTTAGGTCTGGGGGACACTGAAGCTTTCTTT TRBJ1-1 many NA TRBV6-5
CASSGWSFRSQETQYF TGTGCCAGCAGCGGCTGGAGTTTCCGGTCTCAAGAGACCCAGTACTTC TRBJ2-5 NA NA TRBV5-6
CASSLAQGSYGYTF TGCGCCAGCAGCTTGGCCCAGGGCTCTTATGGCTACACCTTC TRBJ1-2 many NA TRBV5-1
CASSWEERLAVDTQYF TGCGCCAGCAGCTGGGAAGAGAGACTAGCGGTGGATACGCAGTATTTT TRBJ2-3 many TRBD2 TRBV5-1
CASSLASKPGEQYF TGTGCCAGCAGCTTAGCTTCCAAACCGGGGGAGCAGTACTTC TRBJ2-7 NA NA TRBV13
CASSLGTVTRGQYF TGTGCCAGCAGCTTGGGGACAGTTACAAGGGGGCAGTACTTC TRBJ2-7 few TRBD1 TRBV7-2
CATSRDLQSTSTDTQYF TGTGCCACCAGCAGAGATTTGCAGAGCACTAGCACAGATACGCAGTATTTT TRBJ2-3 many NA TRBV15
CASSDFSGRSSTDTQYF TGTGCCAGCAGTGACTTTAGCGGGAGGTCTAGCACAGATACGCAGTATTTT TRBJ2-3 few TRBD2 TRBV25-1
CASSQGLSGRGGYNEQFF TGCGCCAGCAGCCAAGGGCTTAGCGGGAGAGGGGGCTACAATGAGCAGTTCTTC TRBJ2-1 few TRBD2 TRBV4-3
CSAEIDRAGGYTF TGCAGTGCCGAAATTGACAGGGCTGGTGGCTACACCTTC TRBJ1-2 few TRBD1 TRBV20-1
CASSSLVAGVRETQYF TGTGCCAGCAGTAGCCTTGTGGCGGGAGTTCGAGAGACCCAGTACTTC TRBJ2-5 few TRBD2 TRBV28
CASVTGLNTEAFF TGTGCCAGCGTCACAGGGCTAAACACTGAAGCTTTCTTT TRBJ1-1 NA NA TRBV28
CASSSPGSGRGDTQYF TGTGCCAGCAGTTCCCCGGGTAGCGGAAGGGGGGATACGCAGTATTTT TRBJ2-3 NA NA TRBV28
CAVGTAGANTEAFF TGTGCCGTAGGGACTGCAGGGGCGAACACTGAAGCTTTCTTT TRBJ1-1 few NA TRBV24-1
CSAFLSGRGEQYF TGCAGTGCTTTCCTAAGCGGGAGAGGAGAGCAGTACTTC TRBJ2-7 NA TRBD2 TRBV20-1
CASSPWDRHSYEQYF TGTGCCAGCAGTCCGTGGGACCGTCACTCCTACGAGCAGTACTTC TRBJ2-7 NA NA TRBV27
CASSQDGWYTDTQYF TGCGCCAGCAGCCAAGATGGCTGGTACACAGATACGCAGTATTTT TRBJ2-3 NA NA TRBV4-1
CASSRNRGPYNEQFF TGTGCCAGCAGCCGAAACAGGGGGCCCTACAATGAGCAGTTCTTC TRBJ2-1 NA TRBD1 TRBV28
CASSSAGGQTDTQYF TGTGCCAGCAGCTCCGCGGGAGGGCAAACAGATACGCAGTATTTT TRBJ2-3 few TRBD2 TRBV7-2
CASSLLIQGKEQYF TGTGCCAGCAGCCTACTTATACAGGGGAAAGAGCAGTACTTC TRBJ2-7 many TRBD1 TRBV6-5